Listed below are T cell receptor beta chains from one sample, sequenced in a study of T cell changes during pregnancy in multiple sclerosis. Produced via immunoSEQ multiplex PCR; TCRdb's table is partial and in-frame only. The sample holds under 75,000 clones, around nine tenths seen once. The sequenced sample was peripheral blood, obtained in the third trimester of pregnancy. These receptor sequences come from a female donor in good health, enrolled as a control in a pregnancy study. Each CDR3 is given with its conserved first and last residue. A D gene is named only where the DNA matches it firmly. Size is stated for part of the rows, as once, few or many counts, or as a class when the clone is expanded.

j_call: TRBJ2-7; clone_size: NA; d_call: TRBD2; v_call: TRBV4-3; cdr3_nt: TGCGCCAGCAGCCAAGCGGGGGGGCCCTACGAGCAGTACTTC; cdr3_aa: CASSQAGGPYEQYF
j_call: TRBJ2-1; clone_size: NA; d_call: NA; v_call: TRBV29-1; cdr3_nt: TGCAGCGTTGATACGAGAGGCGGGAACTACAATGAGCAGTTCTTC; cdr3_aa: CSVDTRGGNYNEQFF
j_call: TRBJ2-3; clone_size: NA; d_call: TRBD2; v_call: TRBV4-3; cdr3_nt: TGCGCCAGCAGCCAAGTTCCCGGGGGGTTAGCGGGCACAGATACGCAGTATTTT; cdr3_aa: CASSQVPGGLAGTDTQYF
j_call: TRBJ2-2; clone_size: NA; d_call: NA; v_call: TRBV4-3; cdr3_nt: TGCGCCAGCAGCCTCGGGATGGGCGCGGCCGGGAGCGGGGAGCTGTTTTTT; cdr3_aa: CASSLGMGAAGSGELFF
j_call: TRBJ1-6; clone_size: once; d_call: NA; v_call: TRBV5-4; cdr3_nt: TGTGCCAGCAGCACAGCAGGGCGTCGTAATTCACCCCTCCACTTT; cdr3_aa: CASSTAGRRNSPLHF
j_call: TRBJ2-2; clone_size: NA; d_call: NA; v_call: TRBV15; cdr3_nt: TGTGCCACCAGCAGAGTGGTAGCGGAGTCCGGGGAGCTGTTTTTT; cdr3_aa: CATSRVVAESGELFF
j_call: TRBJ1-1; clone_size: NA; d_call: NA; v_call: TRBV18; cdr3_nt: TGTGCCAGCTCACCAAGGACCCGGGGCACTGAAGCTTTCTTT; cdr3_aa: CASSPRTRGTEAFF
j_call: TRBJ1-4; clone_size: few; d_call: TRBD1; v_call: TRBV11-2; cdr3_nt: TGTGCCAGCAGCTCAAACCCAACGACAGGGTCACTGTTTTTT; cdr3_aa: CASSSNPTTGSLFF
j_call: TRBJ2-5; clone_size: NA; d_call: NA; v_call: TRBV5-1; cdr3_nt: TGCGCCAGCAGCTTGGTAGGAGCCGGGGGTCAAGAGACCCAGTACTTC; cdr3_aa: CASSLVGAGGQETQYF
j_call: TRBJ2-5; clone_size: NA; d_call: NA; v_call: TRBV7-3; cdr3_nt: TGTGCCAGCAGCAGTGGGGGGGGCGGTGAGACCCAGTACTTC; cdr3_aa: CASSSGGGGETQYF
j_call: TRBJ1-2; clone_size: NA; d_call: TRBD1; v_call: TRBV7-3; cdr3_nt: TGTGCCAGCAGCTCACCCCGGGGACAGGGGGCTGGCTACACCTTC; cdr3_aa: CASSSPRGQGAGYTF
j_call: TRBJ1-4; clone_size: NA; d_call: TRBD1; v_call: TRBV19; cdr3_nt: TGTGCCAGTAGTGCCAGACAGGGGGCAAATGAAAAACTGTTTTTT; cdr3_aa: CASSARQGANEKLFF
j_call: TRBJ2-7; clone_size: NA; d_call: TRBD1; v_call: TRBV6-5; cdr3_nt: TGTGCCAGCAGTCCCGGACAGGATCCCGAGCAGTACTTC; cdr3_aa: CASSPGQDPEQYF